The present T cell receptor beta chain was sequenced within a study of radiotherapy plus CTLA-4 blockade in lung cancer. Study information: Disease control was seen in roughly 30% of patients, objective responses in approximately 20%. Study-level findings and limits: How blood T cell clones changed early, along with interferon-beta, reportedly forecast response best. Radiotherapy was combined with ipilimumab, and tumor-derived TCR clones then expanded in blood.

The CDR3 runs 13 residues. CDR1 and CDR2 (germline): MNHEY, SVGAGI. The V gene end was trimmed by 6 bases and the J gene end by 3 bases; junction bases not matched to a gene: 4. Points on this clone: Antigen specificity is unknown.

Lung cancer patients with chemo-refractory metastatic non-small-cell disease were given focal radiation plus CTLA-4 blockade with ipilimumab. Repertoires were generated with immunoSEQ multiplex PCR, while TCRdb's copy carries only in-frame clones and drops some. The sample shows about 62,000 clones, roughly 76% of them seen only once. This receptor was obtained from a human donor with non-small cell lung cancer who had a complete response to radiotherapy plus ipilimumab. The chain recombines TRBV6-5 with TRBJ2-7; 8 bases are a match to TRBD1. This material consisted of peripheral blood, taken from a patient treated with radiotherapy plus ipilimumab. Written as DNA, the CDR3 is TGTGCCAGCAGGGGGACAGGATTCTACGAGCAGTACTTC. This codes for CASRGTGFYEQYF.